The subject of this entry is one T cell receptor (beta chain). This entry is derived from a study of T cell responses to AZD1222 COVID-19 vaccine. The germline gives CDR1 MDHEN, CDR2 SYDVKM. The CDR3 has 12 residues. V lost 1 base, J lost 6 bases, and 7 bases lay in between. Data came from immunoSEQ multiplex PCR; TCRdb stores just in-frame clones and leaves some out. The sample lists 140,000 or so clones, approximately 86% occurring once. V is TRBV28 and J is TRBJ2-7; D remains ambiguous. The TCR was taken from an adult who received the AZD1222 COVID-19 vaccine. Source: peripheral blood, taken 28 days after the second AZD1222 dose. CDR3 bases: TGTGCCAGCAGTTTATACGGGTCCGAGCAGTACTTC. This sequence encodes CASSLYGSEQYF.